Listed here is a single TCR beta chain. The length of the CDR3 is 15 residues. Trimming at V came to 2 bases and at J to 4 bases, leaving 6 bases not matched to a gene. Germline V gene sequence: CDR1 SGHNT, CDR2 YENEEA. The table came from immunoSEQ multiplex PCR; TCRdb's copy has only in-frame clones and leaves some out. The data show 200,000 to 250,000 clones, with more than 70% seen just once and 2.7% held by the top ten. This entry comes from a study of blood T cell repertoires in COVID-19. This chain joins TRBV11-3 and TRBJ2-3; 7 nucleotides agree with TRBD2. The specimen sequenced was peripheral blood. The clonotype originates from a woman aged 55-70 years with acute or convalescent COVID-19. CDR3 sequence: CASSLLTSPADTQYF. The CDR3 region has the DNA TGTGCCAGCAGCTTACTGACTAGCCCAGCAGATACGCAGTATTTT. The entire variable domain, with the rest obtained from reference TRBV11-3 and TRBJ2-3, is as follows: EAGVVQSPRYKIIEKKQPVAFWCNPISGHNTLYWYLQNLGQGPELLIRYENEEAVDDSQLPKDRFSAERLKGVDSTLKIQPAELGDSAVYLCASSLLTSPADTQYFGPGTRLTVL.